These T cell receptor beta chains were read from a single sample in a study of T cell responses to AZD1222 COVID-19 vaccine. The assay was immunoSEQ multiplex PCR, and TCRdb's table has in-frame clones only and misses some. The sample contains around 50,000 clones, about 81% of which appear only once. The sample consisted of peripheral blood, taken on day 0 of AZD1222 vaccination. Source of these receptors: an adult in good health. Each CDR3 is given with its conserved first and last residue. Fields, in order: CDR3 DNA, CDR3 protein, clone size, D gene, V gene, J gene. A D gene is named only where the DNA matches it firmly. A clone size is listed for some rows: how often the clone was seen (once, few, many), or a class if it is expanded.

TGTGCCAGCAGCGTAGGTGGGGGGGGGCATGGTCAGCCCCAGCATTTT	CASSVGGGGHGQPQHF	NA	NA	TRBV9	TRBJ1-5
TGTGCCAGCAGGCCCGGGACAACGAACACTGAAGCTTTCTTT	CASRPGTTNTEAFF	NA	NA	TRBV13	TRBJ1-1
TGTGCCAGCAGCTCTAGCGGGGGGGCCTACGAGCAGTACTTC	CASSSSGGAYEQYF	once	TRBD2	TRBV7-8	TRBJ2-7
TGTGCCAGCAGAATTTGGGGGGAATTATTGGAGTCTATCTACGAGCAGTACTTC	CASRIWGELLESIYEQYF	NA	NA	TRBV12-1	TRBJ2-7
TGTGCCAGCAAACACGAGGGGGCCAATGGCTACACCTTC	CASKHEGANGYTF	NA	TRBD1	TRBV28	TRBJ1-2
TGTGCCAGTAGTTTGGGACAGGGGAATGAAAAACTGTTTTTT	CASSLGQGNEKLFF	NA	TRBD1	TRBV19	TRBJ1-4
TGTGCCACCAGTGAAGGGGGGAACAGAGGGGTCTATGGCTACACCTTC	CATSEGGNRGVYGYTF	NA	NA	TRBV24-1	TRBJ1-2
TGTGCCAGCAGCTGGACGCGCGCCTCCACAGATACGCAGTATTTT	CASSWTRASTDTQYF	NA	NA	TRBV6-5	TRBJ2-3
TGTGCCAGCAGCCCCGGTCTCTATAGCAATCAGCCCCAGCATTTT	CASSPGLYSNQPQHF	NA	NA	TRBV5-5	TRBJ1-5
TGTGCCAGCAGTTCCTCGGGTTATGGCTACACCTTC	CASSSSGYGYTF	NA	NA	TRBV2	TRBJ1-2
TGTGCCAGCAGCCCCCGGGACAGGGTGAACACTGAAGCTTTCTTT	CASSPRDRVNTEAFF	few	TRBD1	TRBV5-4	TRBJ1-1
TGCGCCAGCAGCTTGAGTAGCGGGTTGTCCACAGATACGCAGTATTTT	CASSLSSGLSTDTQYF	once	TRBD2	TRBV5-1	TRBJ2-3
TGCAGTGCTAGTTCACTAGCGGATCGAACTAGCTCCTACAATGAGCAGTTCTTC	CSASSLADRTSSYNEQFF	once	TRBD2	TRBV20-1	TRBJ2-1
TGTGCCAGCAGCTTATCCGGGACAGGGATTAATGAGCAGTTCTTC	CASSLSGTGINEQFF	NA	TRBD1	TRBV7-6	TRBJ2-1
TGTGCCAGCAGTTTTGGGGGGCTGGACGAGCAGTACTTC	CASSFGGLDEQYF	NA	NA	TRBV27	TRBJ2-7
TGCGCCAGCAGCTTGGCAGGGTTGTCTGAAGCTTTCTTT	CASSLAGLSEAFF	NA	NA	TRBV5-1	TRBJ1-1
TGTGCCAGCAGCCGGGTTCTGGACAGGGGGCGCGTGAACACTGAAGCTTTCTTT	CASSRVLDRGRVNTEAFF	NA	TRBD1	TRBV27	TRBJ1-1
TGTGCCAGCAGCCCAGGGGACATTAACGGTGAAGCTTTCTTT	CASSPGDINGEAFF	NA	NA	TRBV5-5	TRBJ1-1
TGTGCCAGCTCGGATTCGGGACAGATAAATTCACCCCTCCACTTT	CASSDSGQINSPLHF	NA	TRBD1	TRBV18	TRBJ1-6
TGTGCCAGCAGAAGAGACAGGGCGGGCAATCAGCCCCAGCATTTT	CASRRDRAGNQPQHF	NA	TRBD1	TRBV27	TRBJ1-5
TGTGCCAGCAGTGATTGGCCTGAGGGGACCCAGTACTTC	CASSDWPEGTQYF	NA	NA	TRBV6-1	TRBJ2-5
TGTGCCAGCAGCTTAACAAACACCGGGGAGCTGTTTTTT	CASSLTNTGELFF	NA	NA	TRBV7-3	TRBJ2-2
TGTGCCAGCAGCACCGGGACAGGGTCCTACGAGCAGTACTTC	CASSTGTGSYEQYF	NA	TRBD1	TRBV6-5	TRBJ2-7
TGTGCCAGCAGCCTATACAAGTCGGGAGGAGTAGGCGAGCAGTTCTTC	CASSLYKSGGVGEQFF	NA	TRBD2	TRBV5-8	TRBJ2-1
TGTGCCAGCAGCCGGGGACATTCCATGGAGCAGTACTTC	CASSRGHSMEQYF	NA	NA	TRBV3-1/TRBV3-2	TRBJ2-7
TGTGCCAGCAGCATCCCCCGACTAGCGGGAGTTAGCGGGGAGCTGTTTTTT	CASSIPRLAGVSGELFF	once	TRBD2	TRBV28	TRBJ2-2